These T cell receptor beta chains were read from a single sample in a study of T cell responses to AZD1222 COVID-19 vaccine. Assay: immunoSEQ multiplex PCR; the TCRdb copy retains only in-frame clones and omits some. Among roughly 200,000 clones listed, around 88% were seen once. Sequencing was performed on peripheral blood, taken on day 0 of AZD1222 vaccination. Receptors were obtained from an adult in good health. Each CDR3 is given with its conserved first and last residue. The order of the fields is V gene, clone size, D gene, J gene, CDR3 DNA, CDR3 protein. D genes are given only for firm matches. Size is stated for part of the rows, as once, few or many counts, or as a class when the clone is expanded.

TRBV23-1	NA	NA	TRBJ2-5	TGCGCCAGCGGAACTACAGAACAGGGGGGGGAGACCCAGTACTTC	CASGTTEQGGETQYF
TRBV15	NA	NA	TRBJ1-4	TGTGCCACCAGCAGGGGGGGAAACACTAATGAAAAACTGTTTTTT	CATSRGGNTNEKLFF
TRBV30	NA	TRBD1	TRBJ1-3	TGTGCCTGGAGTGCCGGACAGGGGAGTAGGTGGTCTGGAAACACCATATATTTT	CAWSAGQGSRWSGNTIYF
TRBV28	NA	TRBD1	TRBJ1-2	TGTGCCAGCAGTTCCCCCTTCACAACAGGGGGCTATGGCTACACCTTC	CASSSPFTTGGYGYTF
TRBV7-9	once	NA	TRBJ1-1	TGTGCCAGCAGCCCCAGCGGGGGGGCAGGGTCGGCTGAAGCTTTCTTT	CASSPSGGAGSAEAFF
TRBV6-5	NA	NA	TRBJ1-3	TGTGCCAGCAGCCGATCGTGGGATGTTCAAAACACCATATATTTT	CASSRSWDVQNTIYF
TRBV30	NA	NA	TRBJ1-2	TGTGCCTGGAGGACAGAGTATGGCTACACCTTC	CAWRTEYGYTF
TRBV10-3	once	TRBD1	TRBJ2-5	TGTGCCATCAGTGGACAGGGACGGGAGACCCAGTACTTC	CAISGQGRETQYF
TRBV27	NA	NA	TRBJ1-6	TGTGCCAGCAGTTTAGGCAGGCCAAATTCACCCCTCCACTTT	CASSLGRPNSPLHF
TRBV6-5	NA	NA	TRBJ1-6	TGTGCCAGCCAGCCCGGGACCCATAATTCACCCCTCCACTTT	CASQPGTHNSPLHF
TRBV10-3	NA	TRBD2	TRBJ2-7	TGTGCCATCAGTGAAGGCGGGGGAACACCCTACGAGCAGTACTTC	CAISEGGGTPYEQYF
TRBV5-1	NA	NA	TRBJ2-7	TGCGCCAGCAGCCTCCGGGACACTTCCTACGAGCAGTACTTC	CASSLRDTSYEQYF
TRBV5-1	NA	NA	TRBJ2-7	TGCGCCAGCAGCTTGTCGTCCCCATTCACGATCGGGGAGCAGTACTTC	CASSLSSPFTIGEQYF
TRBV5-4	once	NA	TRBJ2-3	TGTGCCAGCAGCTCGCTGGCGGCAGATACGCAGTATTTT	CASSSLAADTQYF
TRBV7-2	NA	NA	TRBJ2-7	TGTGCCAGCAGCTTAGAGGGCAACTCCTTATACGAGCAGTACTTC	CASSLEGNSLYEQYF
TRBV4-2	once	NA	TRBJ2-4	TGTGCCAGCAGCCAAGTAATGCCGGTCCCGATGGCGGGGGCCGACAAAAACATTCAGTACTTC	CASSQVMPVPMAGADKNIQYF
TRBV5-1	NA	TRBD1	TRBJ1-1	TGCGCCAGCAGCTTGTTCAGGGACAGTGAAGCTTTCTTT	CASSLFRDSEAFF
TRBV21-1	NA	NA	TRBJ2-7	TGTGCCAGCAGCAAAGCCCACGAGCAGTACTTC	CASSKAHEQYF
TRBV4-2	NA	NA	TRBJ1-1	TGTGCCAGCAGCCAAGACGTCAGGGTTCGTCAGCTGGCTTTCTTT	CASSQDVRVRQLAFF
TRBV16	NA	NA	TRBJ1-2	TGTGCCAGCAGCCAACGCAGGGAAGGCGGCTACACCTTC	CASSQRREGGYTF
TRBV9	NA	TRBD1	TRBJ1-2	TGTGCCAGCAGCGATCCGGGACAGCCTCTATATGGCTACACCTTC	CASSDPGQPLYGYTF
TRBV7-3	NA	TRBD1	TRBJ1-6	TGTGCCAGCAGCTTACGGGGGACAGGGCGCTCCTATAATTCACCCCTCCACTTT	CASSLRGTGRSYNSPLHF
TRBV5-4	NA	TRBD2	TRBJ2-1	TGTGCCAGCAGCTACCCGGGGGGGGACAATGAGCAGTTCTTC	CASSYPGGDNEQFF
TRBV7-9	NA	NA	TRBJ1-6	TGTGCCAGCAGGTCCGGGACGAGTAATTCACCCCTCCACTTT	CASRSGTSNSPLHF
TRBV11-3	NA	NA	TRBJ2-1	TGTGCCAGCAGCTTAGGGGGCGGTAGGGACAATGAGCAGTTCTTC	CASSLGGGRDNEQFF
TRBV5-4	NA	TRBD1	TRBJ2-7	TGTGCCAGCAGCATAACGGGACAGGGGGGAGAGCAGTACTTC	CASSITGQGGEQYF
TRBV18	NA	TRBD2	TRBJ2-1	TGTGCCAGCTCACCACCCGTGAGTAGCGGGGATGACAATGAGCAGTTCTTC	CASSPPVSSGDDNEQFF
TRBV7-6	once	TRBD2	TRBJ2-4	TGTGCCAGCAGCGGACTTCTAGCGGGGCGGGCCAAAAACATTCAGTACTTC	CASSGLLAGRAKNIQYF
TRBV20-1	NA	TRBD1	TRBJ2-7	TGCAGTGCTAGTGTGACAGGGACCTACGAGCAGTACTTC	CSASVTGTYEQYF
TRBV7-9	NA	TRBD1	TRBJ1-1	TGTGCCAGCAGCCCTCCCGGGACAGCGAACACTGAAGCTTTCTTT	CASSPPGTANTEAFF
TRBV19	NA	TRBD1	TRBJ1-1	TGTGCCAGTAGTCCCCGGACAGGGGGTTCGTCGGCGGGTGAAGCTTTCTTT	CASSPRTGGSSAGEAFF
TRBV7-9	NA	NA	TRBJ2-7	TGTGCCAGCAGCTTAAAAGGCATGGGGAGCTCCTACGAGCAGTACTTC	CASSLKGMGSSYEQYF
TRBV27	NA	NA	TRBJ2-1	TGTGCCAGCAGTTTCTCGAGGGCGTACAATGAGCAGTTCTTC	CASSFSRAYNEQFF
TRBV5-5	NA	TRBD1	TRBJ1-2	TGTGCCAGCAGCCCTGGACAGGGAACCTATGGCTACACCTTC	CASSPGQGTYGYTF
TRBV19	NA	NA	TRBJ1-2	TGTGCCAGTAGAAACTCGAGGGAATTCCTGGGCTACACCTTC	CASRNSREFLGYTF
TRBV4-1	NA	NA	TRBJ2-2	TGCGCCACCGCACGTTGGGGCCTAAGAACGAACACCGGGGAGCTGTTTTTT	CATARWGLRTNTGELFF
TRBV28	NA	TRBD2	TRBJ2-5	TGTGCCAGCAGTTTACTACTTGGGCTAGCGGGGGGCAAAGAGACCCAGTACTTC	CASSLLLGLAGGKETQYF
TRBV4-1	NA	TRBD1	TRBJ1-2	TGCGCCAGCAGCCAAGATTTGACAGGGCGGTTCGGTGGCTACACCTTC	CASSQDLTGRFGGYTF
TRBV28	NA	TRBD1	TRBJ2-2	TGTGCCAGCTATGACAGGGCGATCACCGGGGAGCTGTTTTTT	CASYDRAITGELFF
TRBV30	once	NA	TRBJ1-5	TGTGCCTGGAACATCGCGAGTAGCAATCAGCCCCAGCATTTT	CAWNIASSNQPQHF
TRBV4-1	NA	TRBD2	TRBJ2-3	TGCGCCAGCAGCCCCAGATGGACGGGACTAACTAGCACAGATACGCAGTATTTT	CASSPRWTGLTSTDTQYF
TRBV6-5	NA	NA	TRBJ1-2	TGTGCCAGCAGTCGGACGGCTTACTATGGCTACACCTTC	CASSRTAYYGYTF
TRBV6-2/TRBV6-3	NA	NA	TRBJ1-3	TGTGCCAGCAGTTCCATACCGGGACTCGGCTCTGGAAACACCATATATTTT	CASSSIPGLGSGNTIYF
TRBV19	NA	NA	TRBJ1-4	TGTGCCAGTAGTATATCCACGGGGGAAAAACTGTTTTTT	CASSISTGEKLFF
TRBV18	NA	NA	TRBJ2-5	TGTGCCAGCTCACCAAGGGGGGGACAAGAGACCCAGTACTTC	CASSPRGGQETQYF